This T cell receptor beta chain was profiled in a study of breast tumors, draining lymph nodes, adjacent tissues. MiXCR, run by TCRdb on the multiplex PCR reads, gives a single entry per CDR3 protein. Of some 120,000 distinct CDR3 sequences in the sample, about 20% were seen once. The V and J ends lost 6 bases and 8 bases respectively, with 16 bases between them. The CDR3 sequence is 13 residues long. Samples came from axillary lymph nodes draining the breast cancer. The table lists this clonotype with many counts. Sequencing was done on a sample of axillary lymph node tissue. The rearrangement uses TRBV12-3 or TRBV12-4 and TRBJ1-2, with a possible D match to TRBD1 (5 bases). This receptor was taken from a female donor with breast cancer. Some clones in this sample may be carry-over from other donors' samples. This CDR3 is CASRGDGGEGYTF. The CDR3 DNA sequence: TGTGCCAGCAGGGGGGACGGGGGAGAAGGCTACACCTTC.